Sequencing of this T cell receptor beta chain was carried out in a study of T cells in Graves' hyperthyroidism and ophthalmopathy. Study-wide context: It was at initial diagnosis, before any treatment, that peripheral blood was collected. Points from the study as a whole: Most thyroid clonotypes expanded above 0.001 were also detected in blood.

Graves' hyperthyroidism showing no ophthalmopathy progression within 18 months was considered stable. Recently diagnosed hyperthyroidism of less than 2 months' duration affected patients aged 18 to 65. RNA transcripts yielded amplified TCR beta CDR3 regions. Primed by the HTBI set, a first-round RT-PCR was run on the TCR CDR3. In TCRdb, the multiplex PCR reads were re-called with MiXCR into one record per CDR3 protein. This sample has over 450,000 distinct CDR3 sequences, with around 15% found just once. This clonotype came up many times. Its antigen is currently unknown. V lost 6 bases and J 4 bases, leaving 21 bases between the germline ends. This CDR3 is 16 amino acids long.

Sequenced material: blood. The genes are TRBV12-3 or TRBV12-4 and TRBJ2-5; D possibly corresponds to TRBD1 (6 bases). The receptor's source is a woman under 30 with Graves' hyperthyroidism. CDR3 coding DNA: TGTGCCAGCAGCCCTAACACAGGGTTACTGGGAGAGACCCAGTACTTC. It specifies CASSPNTGLLGETQYF.